Listed below are T cell receptor beta chains from one sample, sequenced in a study of blood T cell repertoires in COVID-19. Profiling relied on immunoSEQ multiplex PCR, and the TCRdb table lists in-frame clones only, not all of them. The repertoire holds under 250,000 clones, with 80% to 90% as singletons. Specimen: PBMCs or T cells enriched from blood (not recorded which). These TCRs come from a woman aged 18-29 years in a cohort exposed to, infected with or recovered from COVID-19 (not recorded which). The CDR3 runs from the conserved cysteine through the conserved F or W. The D gene is left open where the match is weak. The size entry is marked missing in some rows and otherwise reads once, few, many or a size class.

CDR3aa,CDR3nt,d_gene,abundance,j_gene,v_gene
CASSQGGASSLGEQFF,TGTGCCAGCAGCCAAGGTGGGGCCTCTTCGTTGGGTGAGCAGTTCTTC,.,.,TRBJ2-1,TRBV4-2
CASSRDSYGYTF,TGTGCCAGCAGCCGGGACAGCTATGGCTACACCTTC,TRBD1,.,TRBJ1-2,TRBV3-1/TRBV3-2
CACSESGGETQYF,TGTGCCTGCTCCGAGTCCGGCGGAGAGACCCAGTACTTC,.,.,TRBJ2-5,TRBV19
CASTPDTLNTEAFF,TGTGCCAGCACCCCGGACACTTTGAACACTGAAGCTTTCTTT,.,.,TRBJ1-1,TRBV28
CASSLRDNQPQHF,TGTGCCAGCAGTTTAAGAGACAATCAGCCCCAGCATTTT,.,.,TRBJ1-5,TRBV12-3/TRBV12-4
CASSLAYSPSGTQGTQYF,TGTGCCAGCAGCTTAGCGTATAGTCCTAGCGGTACCCAAGGTACGCAGTATTTT,TRBD2,.,TRBJ2-3,TRBV7-2
CSVELPVNTGELFF,TGCAGCGTTGAATTGCCGGTGAACACCGGGGAGCTGTTTTTT,.,.,TRBJ2-2,TRBV29-1
CASSTDGLAGGYKTYEQYF,TGTGCCAGCAGCACAGACGGACTAGCGGGGGGCTACAAAACCTACGAGCAGTACTTC,TRBD2,.,TRBJ2-7,TRBV7-9
CASSLGTATNEKLFF,TGCGCCAGCAGCTTGGGGACAGCCACTAATGAAAAACTGTTTTTT,.,.,TRBJ1-4,TRBV5-1
CASREGGSTEAFF,TGTGCCAGCAGAGAAGGGGGCTCGACTGAAGCTTTCTTT,TRBD1,.,TRBJ1-1,TRBV12-3/TRBV12-4
CAKKTWDRGYNSPLHF,TGTGCCAAGAAAACCTGGGACAGGGGTTATAATTCACCCCTCCACTTT,TRBD1,.,TRBJ1-6,TRBV7-7
CASRRDTEAFF,TGCGCCAGCAGACGCGACACTGAAGCTTTCTTT,.,.,TRBJ1-1,TRBV5-1
CASSHGTSGRETQYF,TGTGCCAGCAGTCATGGGACTTCCGGAAGAGAGACCCAGTACTTC,.,.,TRBJ2-5,TRBV6-5
CASSVRLAGNTGELFF,TGTGCCAGCAGCGTAAGGCTAGCGGGGAACACCGGGGAGCTGTTTTTT,TRBD2,.,TRBJ2-2,TRBV9
CASSLREAGELFF,TGCGCCAGCAGCTTAAGGGAGGCCGGGGAGCTGTTTTTT,.,.,TRBJ2-2,TRBV5-1
CASSIFTGELFF,TGTGCCAGCAGCATCTTCACCGGGGAGCTGTTTTTT,.,few,TRBJ2-2,TRBV5-6
CASRRSGEETQYF,TGTGCCAGCAGACGCTCAGGGGAAGAGACCCAGTACTTC,.,.,TRBJ2-5,TRBV12-3/TRBV12-4
CASNGAYSNQPQHF,TGTGCCAGTAATGGGGCCTATAGCAATCAGCCCCAGCATTTT,.,.,TRBJ1-5,TRBV19